What follows are 22 T cell receptor beta chains derived from one specimen sequenced in a study of blood T cell repertoires in COVID-19. The table came from immunoSEQ multiplex PCR; TCRdb's copy has only in-frame clones and leaves some out. Of 150,000 to 180,000 clones listed, around 83% are singletons. Sequencing input: peripheral blood. All receptors derive from a woman aged 55 to 70 with COVID-19, enrolled during active disease.

CDR3 DNA sequence: TGCGCCAGCAGCCCAGCGCGGGACCTTGCCTACAATGAGCAGTTCTTC. Amino acid sequence: CASSPARDLAYNEQFF. This rearrangement joins TRBV5-1 to TRBJ2-1; TRBD2 is a possible D gene (6 bases). Trimming shortened V by 4 bases and J by 2 bases, and 16 bases separated the two germline ends. CDR3 length equals 16 residues. Germline assignment: CDR1 SGHRS and CDR2 YFSETQ.

The J gene is TRBJ1-2, the V gene TRBV5-5; TRBD1 is a possible D gene (5 bases). The length of the CDR3 is 15 residues. V gave up 0 bases and J gave up 4 bases, with 13 bases separating them. CDR1 and CDR2 (germline): SGHKS, YYEKEE (reference sequence). For the CDR3, the DNA is TGTGCCAGCAGCTTGGCCGGGGGAGATGGCTATGGCTACACCTTC. This sequence encodes CASSLAGGDGYGYTF.

V gene TRBV5-6 combines with J gene TRBJ2-5; the D gene is possibly TRBD2 (5 bases). The CDR3 extends over 15 amino acids. Trimming pared 0 bases from V and 1 base from J, leaving 10 bases between. Germline V lookup: CDR1 SGHDT, CDR2 YYEEEE. The DNA of the CDR3 is TGTGCCAGCAGCTTGGGCCGACTATCCCAAGAGACCCAGTACTTC. As protein: CASSLGRLSQETQYF.

This clone was counted a few times. The chain combines TRBV3-1 (or the pseudogene TRBV3-2) with TRBJ1-2; 7 bases fit TRBD1. The V and J ends lost 1 base and 4 bases, in that order; junction bases with no gene match: 3. CDR1 LGHDT and CDR2 YNNKEL come from the germline V gene (reference sequence). The CDR3 runs to 14 residues. CDR3 DNA: TGTGCCAGCAGCCAAGTAGGGGGCAGCTATGGCTACACCTTC. It encodes CASSQVGGSYGYTF.

The chain couples TRBV11-2 to TRBJ2-5, with 8 positions matching TRBD1. The CDR3 is made up of 15 amino acids. The germline gives CDR1 SGHAT, CDR2 FQNNGV. The J segment lost 3 bases and the V segment lost 4 bases, leaving 7 bases of the junction unmatched. Here the CDR3 reads CASSYRWTGKETQYF. CDR3 coding DNA: TGTGCCAGCAGCTACCGTTGGACAGGGAAAGAGACCCAGTACTTC.

V gene TRBV27 combines with J gene TRBJ1-3; D is undetermined. The V end was cut by 2 bases, the J end by 0 bases, with 8 bases between. The CDR3 runs to 15 residues. CDR1 is MNHEY and CDR2 is SMNVEV in the germline V gene (reference sequence). This CDR3 reads CASSLTPSSGNTIYF. The CDR3 region has the DNA TGTGCCAGCAGTTTAACGCCGAGCTCTGGAAACACCATATATTTT.

This sequence joins TRBV19 and TRBJ2-2; a weak D match, TRBD2 (5 bases). Per germline, CDR1 LNHDA and CDR2 SQIVND (reference sequence). This CDR3 is 15 amino acids long. V was pared by 7 bases and J by 0 bases, with 12 bases between. CDR3 in DNA: TGTGCCAGTAAACCGGGATGGTCGAACACCGGGGAGCTGTTTTTT. Translated, it gives CASKPGWSNTGELFF.

This clone has more than one count but fewer than ten. The chain recombines TRBV30 with TRBJ1-1; D is unclear. Germline assignment: CDR1 GTSNPN and CDR2 SVGIG (reference sequence). CDR3 length: 13 amino acids. Between the trimmed V and J ends, which lost 4 bases and 0 bases, there was a span of 9 bases. The CDR3 here is CAWNSNLNTEAFF. The CDR3 bases are TGTGCCTGGAACAGCAACTTGAACACTGAAGCTTTCTTT.

In regard to this clone: The sample contains more than one DNA sequence encoding this CDR3. The chain employs TRBV5-1 and TRBJ2-5; TRBD1 is a possible D gene (5 bases). Deletions cut 0 bases from V and 2 bases from J, with 5 bases between. The CDR3 length is 13 residues. Germline-derived CDR1 and CDR2 are SGHRS and YFSETQ. The DNA of the CDR3 is TGCGCCAGCAGCTTGGGACAGCAAGAGACCCAGTACTTC. This codes for CASSLGQQETQYF.

The chain combines TRBV14 with TRBJ2-1, with 10 bases fitting TRBD2. Per germline, CDR1 SGHDN and CDR2 FVKESK. The CDR3 has 16 residues. J was trimmed by 10 bases and V by 0 bases; bases with no gene match: 9. CDR3 in DNA: TGTGCCAGCAGCCAAGAGTGGCTAGCGGGAGTGGCCGAGCAGTTCTTC. Amino acid sequence: CASSQEWLAGVAEQFF.

This clone has just a few counts. This CDR3 reads CATSARGQGDNQPQHF. In nucleotides, the CDR3 is TGTGCCACCAGTGCCAGAGGACAGGGGGACAATCAGCCCCAGCATTTT. The rearrangement links TRBV24-1 to TRBJ1-5; 10 nucleotides align to TRBD1. The trim removed 5 bases at V and 3 bases at J, leaving 6 bases unmatched. The V gene's germline CDR1 is KGHDR and CDR2 SFDVKD. The length of the CDR3 is 16 residues.

V is TRBV11-3 and J is TRBJ2-5, with TRBD2 identical over 11 bases. This CDR3 region has 16 residues. The V gene end was trimmed by 5 bases and the J gene end by 2 bases; junction bases not matched to a gene: 7. Germline lookup yields CDR1 SGHNT and CDR2 YENEEA. The CDR3 region has the DNA TGTGCCAGCAGCAAGAGAGGACTAGCGGGTCAAGAGACCCAGTACTTC. This translates into CASSKRGLAGQETQYF.

V gene TRBV11-2 combines with J gene TRBJ1-2; 7 positions match TRBD1. Per the germline V gene, CDR1 is SGHAT and CDR2 is FQNNGV. CDR3 length equals 16 residues. J was trimmed by 3 bases and V by 1 base; bases with no gene match: 8. The CDR3 region is CASSLAGTVGDYGYTF. Here the CDR3 DNA reads TGTGCCAGCAGCTTAGCCGGGACAGTTGGCGACTATGGCTACACCTTC. Variable domain in full (rest from reference TRBV11-2 and TRBJ1-2): EAGVAQSPRYKIIEKRQSVAFWCNPISGHATLYWYQQILGQGPKLLIQFQNNGVVDDSQLPKDRFSAERLKGVDSTLKIQPAKLEDSAVYLCASSLAGTVGDYGYTFGSGTRLTVV.

This chain links TRBV27 with TRBJ2-7; D may be TRBD2 (5 bases). Germline V gene sequence: CDR1 MNHEY, CDR2 SMNVEV (reference sequence). Trimming pared 1 base from V and 0 bases from J, leaving 7 bases between. The CDR3 consists of 14 residues. In DNA, the CDR3 is TGTGCCAGCAGTTTATATGGGAGCTCCTACGAGCAGTACTTC. The encoded protein is CASSLYGSSYEQYF.

The V call is TRBV19, the J call TRBJ1-2; 7 bases line up with TRBD1. Germline CDR1 reads LNHDA; CDR2 reads SQIVND (reference sequence). This CDR3 spans 12 amino acids. J lost 8 bases, V lost 6 bases, and 6 bases had no gene match. The CDR3 region has the DNA TGTGCCAGTAGCCAAAGGGGACAGGGCTACACCTTC. Translated, it gives CASSQRGQGYTF. The variable domain in full, completed from reference TRBV19 and TRBJ1-2, reads DGGITQSPKYLFRKEGQNVTLSCEQNLNHDAMYWYRQDPGQGLRLIYYSQIVNDFQKGDIAEGYSVSREKKESFPLTVTSAQKNPTAFYLCASSQRGQGYTFGSGTRLTVV.

The chain links TRBV5-1 to TRBJ1-1, with D tentatively TRBD1 (6 bases). The germline gives CDR1 SGHRS, CDR2 YFSETQ. This CDR3 comprises 15 residues. V shed 4 bases and J shed 3 bases, with 16 bases lying between them. The CDR3 DNA reads as TGCGCCAGCAGCAAGGACAGCCCCGGCGACACTGAAGCTTTCTTT. It codes for CASSKDSPGDTEAFF.

The rearrangement uses TRBV5-6 and TRBJ1-5, with 7 nucleotides matching TRBD1. Germline assignment: CDR1 SGHDT and CDR2 YYEEEE. The CDR3 is made up of 16 amino acids. V lost 4 bases to trimming and J lost 4 bases; unmatched junction nucleotides: 11. This CDR3 reads CASSPPEGGFNQPQHF. CDR3 bases: TGTGCCAGCAGCCCGCCGGAAGGGGGCTTTAATCAGCCCCAGCATTTT.

The chain is built from TRBV30 and TRBJ1-5; 8 nucleotides align to TRBD1. Germline lookup yields CDR1 GTSNPN and CDR2 SVGIG (reference sequence). V shed 5 bases and J 5 bases; nucleotides not matched to a gene: 2. CDR3 length equals 12 residues. CDR3 in DNA: TGTGCCTGGGACAGGGGTGATCAGCCCCAGCATTTT. Encoded protein: CAWDRGDQPQHF.

This clone was counted a single time. The V call is TRBV11-2, the J call TRBJ2-1, with D tentatively TRBD2 (5 bases). Trimming stripped 3 bases from V and 3 bases from J, with 9 bases between. This CDR3 region has 14 residues. Germline assignment: CDR1 SGHAT and CDR2 FQNNGV. In DNA, the CDR3 is TGTGCCAGCAGCTTGATAGCGATCTACAATGAGCAGTTCTTC. It is translated as CASSLIAIYNEQFF.

The gene calls are TRBV6-5 and TRBJ2-2, with 7 bases that match TRBD1. The CDR3 consists of 14 residues. The ends lost 6 bases at V and 3 bases at J; junction bases unmatched: 4. CDR1 is MNHEY and CDR2 is SVGAGI in the germline V gene. This CDR3 is CASRPGQYTGELFF. The CDR3, as DNA: TGTGCCAGCAGACCGGGACAGTACACCGGGGAGCTGTTTTTT.

This clone was observed once. The rearrangement uses TRBV28 and TRBJ1-5, with 7 bases identical to TRBD1. Germline V CDR1 and CDR2: MDHEN, SYDVKM. This CDR3 region has 15 residues. The V segment lost 5 bases and the J segment 3 bases; nucleotides outside the gene matches: 7. The CDR3 is CASSVQGLPNQPQHF. DNA of the CDR3: TGTGCCAGCAGTGTACAGGGGTTGCCCAATCAGCCCCAGCATTTT.

This clone was counted a single time. This chain links TRBV21-1 with TRBJ1-2; TRBD1 is taken as the D call from the table, unchecked against the DNA. TRBV21-1 is listed as a pseudogene. This CDR3 region has 13 residues. The CDR3 is CASSRQWFDGYTF. CDR3 DNA sequence: TGTGCCAGCAGCAGACAGTGGTTTGACGGCTACACCTTC.